The clone carrying this TCR beta chain was counted only a few times. The target antigen is unknown. The TCR beta library used iRepertoire HTBI primers with Arm-PCR amplification of CDR3. TCRdb independently ran MiXCR on the multiplex PCR reads; one entry per CDR3 protein. The sample has around 500,000 distinct CDR3 sequences, roughly 14% seen once. Time point described: newly diagnosed GD, antithyroid drugs for less than 3 months. Following extraction of RNA from PBMCs, that RNA was used to make the TCR library. This sample is drawn from a study of regulatory T cells in long-lasting Graves disease. At the level of the study: New Graves' disease cases had less than 3 months of antithyroid drugs. Study-wide results and caveats: Under persistent disease, TRBV28, TRBJ1-2 and TRBJ2-5 were used preferentially.

The V gene's germline CDR1 is MNHEY and CDR2 SVGEGT. The CDR3 sequence is 16 residues long. V was clipped by 2 bases and J by 7 bases; unmatched bases: 11. These sequences were also reported in another study, on T cells in Graves' hyperthyroidism and ophthalmopathy.

The receptor was derived from a man aged 25 to 40 with Graves disease. The chain has TRBV6-2 or TRBV6-3 and TRBJ2-1; TRBD2 agrees at 7 bases. Sample: peripheral blood mononuclear cells (PBMCs), taken at new diagnosis, from a patient treated with antithyroid drugs. In DNA form, the CDR3 reads TGTGCCAGCAGTTACCCCTCCGGCGGGAGAATGAATGAGCAGTTCTTC. Translated: CASSYPSGGRMNEQFF.